This T cell receptor beta chain was sequenced during a study of shared clonotypes between healthy human individuals (dated by TCRdb to the early 2020s). For context, the study as a whole: The cohort comprised two women and a few men aged 18 to 49 years. Different laboratories and diverse techniques were used to prepare libraries and sequence TCR repertoires, to increase sequencing depth and limit assay-specific biases. Leukapheresis yielded between about 0.94 and 8.9 billion PBMCs per donor. Per donor, three plates each were used for CD4 naive and CD4 memory, two for CD8 naive, and one for CD8 memory. To estimate repertoire size and how much clonotypes are shared between individuals, the study performed deep sequencing of blood TCR repertoires from a few healthy adults.

The donors were healthy, HIV-negative adults with no recently reported acute infections or vaccinations. Every donor was a Caucasian adult residing in Nashville, Tennessee, USA. CD4+ T cells were enriched through magnetic negative selection, after which naive cells were positively selected on CD45RA and the remaining negative fraction served as the memory subset. Blood was collected by leukapheresis, and PBMCs were isolated by Ficoll-Histopaque density gradient centrifugation and then cryopreserved in liquid nitrogen vapor phase. Analytical flow cytometry was used to check the purity and quantity of each magnetically sorted T cell population. Genomic DNA was isolated from each sorted fraction and quantified by UV absorbance on a Nanodrop 2000c. Trimming takes 0 bases off V and 0 bases off J; junction bases not matched to a gene: 6. Including the terminal cysteine and phenylalanine, the CDR3 comprises 17 residues. Of the read, only the CDR3 DNA is kept; its 51 bases are in frame from base 1. CDR1 SGHVS and CDR2 FNYEAQ were looked up in the germline V gene.

Note on this clone: The antigen this receptor binds is unknown. Base qualities are missing; no much larger clone stands one base away.

TCR CDR3 regions were amplified from genomic DNA by multiplex PCR using the deep immunoSEQ assay. For each cell subset, the extracted genomic DNA was distributed evenly across all wells of several immunoSEQ 96-well plates, and each plate served as one replicate. Each replicate PCR for sorted subsets received around 200 ng genomic DNA, equal to roughly 30,000 T cell genomes. The purified libraries were quantified using a Qubit 3.0 fluorometer, sized with a Bioanalyzer 2100, and then quantified again using the KAPA Library Quantification kit. Every immunoSEQ 96-well plate was sequenced on a dedicated single-read 150-cycle Illumina NextSeq 550 flow cell. Per the source publication's procedure: Because the immunoSEQ output included only junctional sequences and no quality scores, the filtering could not be the same as the filtering used for full-length reads. To assign V/J genes and CDR3, sequences were annotated using PyIR, a Python wrapper for IgBLAST v1.9, with IMGT germline references. Reads were filtered out if the reads had weak V/J assignments (E-value above 1e-6), no CDR3, stop codons, out-of-frame junctions, or ambiguous translated residues. V3J clonotypes were defined as sequences sharing an identical inferred V gene, J gene, and CDR3 amino acid sequence. The percentage overlap between two repertoires was calculated by dividing the number of shared unique clonotypes by the size of the smaller repertoire. Repertoire richness was assessed with RTK rarefaction, the Chao1 estimator, and Recon v2.1 estimates of unobserved clonotypes. OLGA was used to compute generation probabilities for all TCRbeta clonotypes that the gDNA method yielded from a few donors. What TCRdb holds here is the immuneACCESS table cut down to in-frame rearrangements. Part of the clones is not present; checked against another copy, under half of the missing clones reflect an unresolved V gene, and the others are unexplained. From that table come the V and J calls and clone size; the DNA was used to work out D and trimming. The sample table contains about 1 million clones; only one count was recorded for approximately 70% of them. The ten largest clones add up to approximately 1.5% of the sample.

What the research found in general, with its limitations: Based on pairwise subsampling, the degree of clonotype sharing among donors was expected to be affected by sequencing depth. Compared with non-shared clonotypes, clonotypes shared by all four sorted-subset donors had higher generation probabilities. When a few donors were compared, the shared fraction of clonotypes was about 5.5% for naive CD4, 3.5% to 4% for naive CD8, about 2.4% for memory CD4, and 0.35% to 0.5% for memory CD8. Only blood was sampled, and tissue TCR repertoires likely differ from those in blood. Naive subsets generally had larger estimated clonotype richness than memory subsets. Rarefaction of sorted-subset datasets indicated incomplete sequencing despite the large sequencing depth. Because the study included only a small number of donors, the genetic and exposure-history diversity represented was limited.

This TCR was recovered from a man younger than 35 in good health. The sample taken for sequencing was memory CD4+ T cells sorted from blood. Sample cell subset or site, as interpreted from the label and publication: CD45RA-negative fraction. The receptor chain draws on TRBV7-6 and TRBJ2-3; 7 middle bases align to TRBD2. The CDR3 here reads CASSLAPSGVSTDTQYF. In nucleotides, the sequence is TGTGCCAGCAGCTTAGCCCCCAGCGGGGTGAGCACAGATACGCAGTATTTT.